The table lists the clone carrying this TCR beta chain with many counts. The junction and the germline gene differ at one end; a read error may be behind it. A sample-barcoded 5' primer and a J-beta primer mix were used in a second PCR of about 7 to 12 cycles. The study obtained at least 3 million CDR3-containing paired-end reads from every sample. TCRdb redid the calling of the 5' RACE reads with MiXCR, one entry per CDR3 protein. Found here are 1.5 million to 2 million distinct CDR3 sequences, 28% of them singletons; the top ten hold over 7%. This sample is drawn from a study of blood T cells in healthy people across ages. This CDR3 has 13 amino acids. In germline, CDR1 is SGHVS, CDR2 FQNEAQ.

This chain uses TRBV7-8 with TRBJ2-3, with 9 bases aligning to TRBD2. The sequencing sample was made of blood. This receptor was obtained from a woman in her thirties in good health. In DNA form, the CDR3 reads TGTGCCAGCAGCGTAGCGGGAGCAGATACGCAGTATTTT. Its protein product is CASSVAGADTQYF.